What follows are 20 T cell receptor beta chains derived from one specimen sequenced in a study of neurological immune-mediated disorders. TCRdb itself ran the 5' RACE reads through MiXCR, one entry per CDR3 protein. The top ten hold about 3.2% of the sample, which has roughly 60,000 distinct CDR3 sequences, around 5% seen once. The sample taken for sequencing was PBMCs. The receptors stem from a woman aged 45 to 65 with multiple sclerosis.

This clonotype was picked up many times. The chain employs TRBV12-3 or TRBV12-4 and TRBJ2-2; unclear D gene. The CDR3 is 15 residues long. The V end lost 1 base, the J end lost 1 base, and 7 bases lay between the germline ends. The CDR3 region has the DNA TGTGCCAGCAGTTTAGGACTCCGGAACACCGGGGAGCTGTTTTTT. This codes for CASSLGLRNTGELFF.

A remark on this clonotype: One end of the junction does not line up with germline, which may come from a read error. The chain uses TRBV20-1 and TRBJ1-5; D remains ambiguous. The CDR3 length is 13 residues. Germline loops: CDR1 DFQATT, CDR2 SNEGSKA (reference sequence). CDR3 DNA: TGCAGTGCTAGTACCTCTCGCAATCAGCCCCAGAATTTT. It translates to CSASTSRNQPQNF.

This clonotype was seen at least ten times. The V gene is TRBV11-2, the J gene TRBJ2-3; D unclear. The V gene lost 2 bases and the J gene lost 1 base, with 7 bases spanning the gap. This CDR3 is built from 14 residues. Germline V gene data show CDR1 as SGHAT and CDR2 as FQNNGV. This chain's CDR3 is CASSLTAGTDTQYF. In DNA, the CDR3 is TGTGCCAGCAGCTTAACCGCTGGCACAGATACGCAGTATTTT.

Many counts were recorded for this clonotype. The chain has TRBV12-3 or TRBV12-4 and TRBJ1-3; TRBD1 matches at 9 bases. V was pared by 7 bases and J by 3 bases, with 7 bases of the junction left unmatched. The CDR3 is 15 amino acids. The CDR3 region has the DNA TGTGCCAGCACCGCCGGGGACAGGGTTGGAAACACCATATATTTT. Its translation is CASTAGDRVGNTIYF.

This clonotype was detected ten times or more. The chain has TRBV12-3 or TRBV12-4 and TRBJ1-1; D remains ambiguous. The germline V and J ends were trimmed by 6 bases and 4 bases, with 9 bases remaining between them. The CDR3 length is 12 residues. DNA for the CDR3: TGTGCCAGCAGCCCGTACGGCACTGAAGCTTTCTTT. As protein: CASSPYGTEAFF.

This clonotype was seen ten or more times. The rearrangement joins TRBV5-1 to TRBJ1-5; D remains unclear. V lost 0 bases and J lost 5, with 9 bases in between. The CDR3 runs 14 residues. Per germline, CDR1 SGHRS and CDR2 YFSETQ. CDR3 residues: CASSLEGPHQPQHF. The CDR3, as DNA: TGCGCCAGCAGCTTGGAAGGGCCCCATCAGCCCCAGCATTTT. Variable domain in full (rest from reference TRBV5-1 and TRBJ1-5): KAGVTQTPRYLIKTRGQQVTLSCSPISGHRSVSWYQQTPGQGLQFLFEYFSETQRNKGNFPGRFSGRQFSNSRSEMNVSTLELGDSALYLCASSLEGPHQPQHFGDGTRLSIL.

This clonotype has at least ten counts. The chain joins TRBV12-3 or TRBV12-4 to TRBJ1-1; weak D call: TRBD1 (5 bases). V lost 6 bases, J lost 3 bases, and 11 bases lay in between. This CDR3 is built from 13 residues. The CDR3 spells CASSPGPYTEAFF. The CDR3 bases are TGTGCCAGCAGCCCGGGACCTTACACTGAAGCTTTCTTT.

This clonotype was detected ten times or more. The J gene is TRBJ2-6, the V gene TRBV11-2, with 9 bases lining up with TRBD1. With 1 base clipped from V and 1 base from J, the junction kept 8 bases outside the gene matches. This CDR3 region has 19 residues. Per the germline V gene, CDR1 is SGHAT and CDR2 is FQNNGV. The CDR3 loop is CASSLVGPGQGSGANVLTF. CDR3 DNA: TGTGCCAGCAGCTTAGTTGGCCCGGGACAGGGATCTGGGGCCAACGTCCTGACTTTC.

In its sample, this clonotype was seen many times. The V call is TRBV7-2, the J call TRBJ2-1; TRBD2 matches at 9 bases. Germline CDR1 is SGHTA and CDR2 is FQGNSA. V shed 5 bases and J 9 bases; nucleotides not matched to a gene: 5. The CDR3 loop spans 13 amino acids. CDR3 amino acids: CASSPAGGSEQFF. The CDR3 bases are TGTGCCAGCAGCCCGGCGGGGGGGAGTGAGCAGTTCTTC.

This clonotype was counted at least ten times. This chain uses TRBV6-6 with TRBJ2-3, with D possibly being TRBD2 (6 bases). This CDR3 spans 19 amino acids. V was trimmed by 8 bases and J by 1 base, leaving 28 bases between them. From germline, CDR1 is MNHNY and CDR2 SVGAGI (reference sequence). CDR3 bases: TGTGCCAGCGGTCCTGGTGGTTCGGGGGACGCTCTTGGCACAGATACGCAGTATTTT. Its protein product is CASGPGGSGDALGTDTQYF.

This clonotype was detected many times. This chain uses TRBV7-8 with TRBJ2-1, with 8 bases aligning to TRBD1. Germline V gives CDR1 SGHVS, CDR2 FQNEAQ. J lost 8 bases, V lost 5 bases, and 8 bases had no gene match. This CDR3 region has 14 residues. This chain's CDR3 is CASSRNAGGYEQFF. The CDR3 nucleotides read TGTGCCAGCAGCCGAAACGCAGGGGGCTATGAGCAGTTCTTC.

This clonotype was seen ten or more times. The chain employs TRBV2 and TRBJ1-1; D not resolved. The germline V and J ends were trimmed by 6 bases and 6 bases, with 14 bases remaining between them. Germline CDR1 and CDR2: SNHLY and FYNNEI. CDR3 length equals 13 residues. CDR3 nucleotides: TGTGCCAGCAGCCAAGTGGGGTTTGCTGAAGCTTTCTTT. It is translated as CASSQVGFAEAFF.

This clonotype was seen repeatedly, ten times or more. CDR3 in DNA: TGTGCCATCAGCACTAGCGGGGGGTCAGATACGCAGTATTTT. It is translated as CAISTSGGSDTQYF. The chain has TRBV10-3 and TRBJ2-3; 12 nucleotides agree with TRBD2. This CDR3 spans 14 amino acids. The germline gives CDR1 ENHRY, CDR2 SYGVKD. J was trimmed by 4 bases and V by 6 bases; bases with no gene match: 2.

This clonotype showed up many times. This rearrangement joins TRBV5-5 to TRBJ1-6, with D possibly being TRBD1 (5 bases). The CDR3 is 14 residues long. The germline gives CDR1 SGHKS, CDR2 YYEKEE (reference sequence). V shed 2 bases and J shed 8 bases, with 11 bases lying between them. CDR3 sequence (DNA): TGTGCCAGCAGCTTTCAGGGTTTCGATTCACCCCTCCACTTT. It codes for CASSFQGFDSPLHF.

Comment on this clonotype: A read error is possible here, since a much larger clone lies one base away. This chain connects TRBV12-3 or TRBV12-4 to TRBJ2-3; D remains unclear. CDR3 length equals 12 residues. Here the CDR3 reads CANSFSTDTQYF. The CDR3 DNA reads as TGTGCCAACAGTTTCAGCACAGATACGCAGTATTTT.

This rearrangement joins TRBV20-1 to TRBJ2-3; D perhaps matches TRBD2 (6 bases). Germline V gene data show CDR1 as DFQATT and CDR2 as SNEGSKA (reference sequence). This CDR3 has 15 residues. CDR3 region: CRATPGLSSTDTQYF. DNA for the CDR3: TGCAGAGCAACGCCGGGACTTTCTAGCACAGATACGCAGTATTTT.

The chain joins TRBV7-2 to TRBJ2-4; unclear D gene. The CDR3 length is 16 residues. Germline V gene lookup returns CDR1 SGHTA and CDR2 FQGNSA. The ends were cut back, 1 base at V and 1 base at J, with 11 bases in the middle. As DNA, the CDR3 is TGTGCCAGCAGCTTAGGCCTGGGTGGGGCCAAAAACATTCAGTACTTC. This gives the protein CASSLGLGGAKNIQYF.

In its sample, this clonotype was seen many times. V usage is TRBV5-1 and J usage is TRBJ2-2; D gene uncertain. The CDR3 is made up of 14 amino acids. Between the trimmed V and J ends, which lost 0 bases and 6 bases, there was a span of 9 bases. Germline lookup yields CDR1 SGHRS and CDR2 YFSETQ. The CDR3 nucleotides read TGCGCCAGCAGCTTGGAGTTCCGGCCCGGGGAGCTGTTTTTT. Protein product: CASSLEFRPGELFF.

This clonotype was seen a handful of times. The rearrangement uses TRBV20-1 and TRBJ2-4; D uncertain. Germline-derived CDR1 and CDR2 are DFQATT and SNEGSKA (reference sequence). The CDR3 is made up of 14 amino acids. Trimming took 2 bases from V and 6 from J, leaving 14 bases between them. CDR3 in amino acids: CSARPSQIGNIQYF. CDR3 nucleotides: TGCAGTGCTAGACCGAGCCAAATAGGAAACATTCAGTACTTC.

In its sample, this clonotype ranks as medium-sized. The chain couples TRBV4-1 to TRBJ2-2; 10 bases line up with TRBD2. Germline assignment: CDR1 MGHRA and CDR2 YSYEKL. The CDR3 spans 18 residues. The V segment lost 4 bases and the J segment 2 bases; nucleotides outside the gene matches: 10. The CDR3 DNA follows: TGCGCCAGCAGCCTCTCCCCCCCTAGCGGGGGAAACACCGGGGAGCTGTTTTTT. Its protein is CASSLSPPSGGNTGELFF.